This T cell receptor (beta chain) was sequenced during a study of blood T cells in healthy people across ages. Notes on the study in general: In long-lived donors, naive CD4+ cell counts and diversity exceeded those of aged donors.

PCR was performed a second time for about 6 to 12 cycles using a sample-barcoded 5' primer and a J-beta primer mix. Each CDR3 protein gets one entry after TCRdb re-called the 5' RACE reads with MiXCR. The sample consists of fewer than 2 million distinct CDR3 sequences, 39% of them appearing once. Details on this clonotype: Its antigen remains unknown.

CDR3 size: 15 residues. V was clipped by 0 bases and J by 1 base, with 12 bases between them. The V gene's germline CDR1 is DFQATT and CDR2 SNEGSKA (reference sequence). This receptor was taken from a human donor in good health. The sequencing sample was made of blood. The chain carries TRBV20-1 and TRBJ1-1; maybe TRBD1 (6 bases). CDR3 region: CSARDRRTENTEAFF. The CDR3 bases are TGCAGTGCTAGAGATCGGAGGACAGAGAACACTGAAGCTTTCTTT.